Sequencing of this T cell receptor (beta chain) was carried out in a study of CD8+ T cells in alopecia areata. Study-wide background: Severity among treated patients was scored by the percentage of scalp area affected. General study findings and limits: It was observed that many expanded lesional clones persisted in scalp and blood during tofacitinib. Normal scalp had lower clonality than lesional scalp, with alopecia totalis/universalis lesions showing this most strongly. Scalp data also include sequences from resident alphabeta T cells of normal skin.

The treatment was: oral pan-JAK inhibitor, 5-10 mg twice daily. This clone was seen a handful of times. Its target is not known. The CDR3 is 13 amino acids. Looked up from germline, CDR1 is LGHNA and CDR2 is YSLEER. The trim removed 4 bases at V and 2 bases at J, leaving 0 bases unmatched. Sequencing relied on a cDNA template that was reverse transcribed from extracted RNA. Assay: immunoSEQ multiplex PCR; the TCRdb copy retains only in-frame clones and omits some. The sample consists of 200,000 to 250,000 clones, about 64% of them appearing once. This receptor was taken from a human donor with alopecia areata. V is TRBV4-3 and J is TRBJ2-3; 7 nucleotides line up with TRBD2. The sample was CD4+ T cells sorted from blood, taken at week 4, from a patient treated with tofacitinib. Here the CDR3 reads CASSRDYTDTQYF. In nucleotides, the CDR3 is TGCGCCAGCAGCCGGGACTACACAGATACGCAGTATTTT.